These 27 T cell receptor beta chains were all obtained from the same sample, sequenced in a study of T cell responses to AZD1222 COVID-19 vaccine. Some clones are missing from TCRdb's copy, which holds only in-frame ones; the method was immunoSEQ multiplex PCR. The table lists about 94,000 clones, around nine tenths of them singletons. Sample: peripheral blood, taken on day 0 of AZD1222 vaccination. The receptors were sampled from an adult in good health.

The chain joins TRBV11-3 to TRBJ2-1; 10 bases are shared with TRBD2. The CDR3 consists of 16 residues. Germline CDR1 SGHNT, CDR2 YENEEA. The junction had 3 bases not matched to a gene; V was cut back by 1 base and J by 3 bases. CDR3 sequence (DNA): TGTGCCAGCAGCTTAGCCAGCGGGGGGGTCTACAATGAGCAGTTCTTC. It codes for CASSLASGGVYNEQFF.

The gene calls are TRBV14 and TRBJ1-1, with D unclear. Germline lookup yields CDR1 SGHDN and CDR2 FVKESK. This CDR3 contains 16 residues. Deletions cut 0 bases from V and 1 base from J, with 12 bases between. CDR3 residues: CASSQDLAGWNTEAFF. CDR3 bases: TGTGCCAGCAGCCAAGATCTGGCGGGCTGGAACACTGAAGCTTTCTTT. Together with reference TRBV14 and TRBJ1-1, the CDR3 gives the full variable domain: EAGVTQFPSHSVIEKGQTVTLRCDPISGHDNLYWYRRVMGKEIKFLLHFVKESKQDESGMPNNRFLAERTGGTYSTLKVQPAELEDSGVYFCASSQDLAGWNTEAFFGQGTRLTVV.

J is TRBJ2-1 and V is TRBV7-2, with no clear D. From germline, CDR1 is SGHTA and CDR2 FQGNSA. Deletions cut 5 bases from V and 3 bases from J, with 14 bases between. The CDR3 has 15 amino acids. The CDR3 DNA is TGTGCCAGCAGCGCCGGACGGGTTTTCTACAATGAGCAGTTCTTC. This encodes CASSAGRVFYNEQFF. Together with reference TRBV7-2 and TRBJ2-1, the CDR3 gives the full variable domain: GAGVSQSPSNKVTEKGKDVELRCDPISGHTALYWYRQSLGQGLEFLIYFQGNSAPDKSGLPSDRFSAERTGGSVSTLTIQRTQQEDSAVYLCASSAGRVFYNEQFFGPGTRLTVL.

This clone was detected a few times. The chain combines TRBV5-1 with TRBJ2-7; TRBD2 aligns across 11 bases. The CDR3 loop spans 16 amino acids. In germline, CDR1 is SGHRS, CDR2 YFSETQ. Trimming cost V 3 bases and J 1 base; bases outside gene matches: 6. CDR3 residues: CASSSLAGGPSYEQYF. CDR3 nucleotides: TGCGCCAGCAGCTCATTAGCGGGGGGGCCTTCCTACGAGCAGTACTTC.

The chain uses TRBV18 and TRBJ1-4, with TRBD1 matching over 9 bases. Trimming at V came to 4 bases and at J to 8 bases, leaving 14 bases not matched to a gene. CDR3 length equals 17 residues. The germline V gene has CDR1 KGHSH and CDR2 LQKENI. CDR3 DNA sequence: TGTGCCAGCTCACGAGAACAGGGGGCGCGTCTAAAGGAAAAACTGTTTTTT. Its protein is CASSREQGARLKEKLFF.

The rearrangement joins TRBV7-3 to TRBJ2-2; no definite D call. Germline V CDR1 and CDR2: SGHTA, FQGTGA. There are 14 residues in the CDR3. Trimming took 5 bases from V and 3 from J, leaving 10 bases between them. CDR3 sequence reads: CASSSIGDTGELFF. CDR3 sequence (DNA): TGTGCCAGCAGCAGCATTGGAGACACCGGGGAGCTGTTTTTT.

This chain connects TRBV7-9 to TRBJ1-3, with D maybe TRBD1 (5 bases). CDR1 is SEHNR and CDR2 is FQNEAQ in the germline V gene (reference sequence). V lost 0 bases to trimming and J lost 0 bases, with 9 bases between them. CDR3 length equals 16 residues. The CDR3 protein is CASSLAMTVSGNTIYF. The CDR3 region has the DNA TGTGCCAGCAGCTTAGCTATGACAGTCTCTGGAAACACCATATATTTT.

This chain joins TRBV2 and TRBJ1-1, with TRBD1 as a possible D gene (5 bases). CDR1 and CDR2 (germline): SNHLY, FYNNEI. The CDR3 length is 14 residues. Trimming shortened V by 5 bases and J by 5 bases, and 15 bases separated the two germline ends. This CDR3 reads CASSNRILGTEAFF. The DNA for the CDR3 is TGTGCCAGCAGTAACAGGATCTTGGGGACTGAAGCTTTCTTT.

This clone came up a few times. The chain has TRBV25-1 and TRBJ1-1, with D possibly being TRBD1 (5 bases). Trimming stripped 6 bases from V and 1 base from J, with 15 bases between. The V gene's germline CDR1 is MGHDK and CDR2 SYGVNS. The CDR3 has 15 amino acids. CDR3 protein: CASSRDRQENTEAFF. The CDR3 bases are TGTGCCAGCAGCCGGGACCGCCAAGAGAACACTGAAGCTTTCTTT. The complete variable domain, with remaining parts taken from reference TRBV25-1 and TRBJ1-1, reads EADIYQTPRYLVIGTGKKITLECSQTMGHDKMYWYQQDPGMELHLIHYSYGVNSTEKGDLSSESTVSRIRTEHFPLTLESARPSHTSQYLCASSRDRQENTEAFFGQGTRLTVV.

This clone was picked up one time. The chain joins TRBV28 to TRBJ2-2; TRBD1 matches at 8 bases. CDR1 is MDHEN, CDR2 SYDVKM, per germline. V shed 4 bases, J shed 8 bases, and the junction held 9 bases outside the gene matches. CDR3 size: 15 residues. The CDR3 is CASSSIRQGTGELFF. The CDR3 DNA reads TGTGCCAGCAGTTCAATCCGACAGGGGACGGGGGAGCTGTTTTTT.

The chain carries TRBV2 and TRBJ1-5; TRBD1 aligns across 7 bases. V was clipped by 3 bases and J by 9 bases; unmatched bases: 8. This CDR3 has 14 residues. The V gene's germline CDR1 is SNHLY and CDR2 FYNNEI. The CDR3, as DNA: TGTGCCAGCAGTGAGGCAGGGGGAGCGGGGCCCCAGCATTTT. This codes for CASSEAGGAGPQHF.

This chain links TRBV4-3 with TRBJ1-5, with D uncertain. The CDR3 is 15 amino acids. Trimming shortened V by 0 bases and J by 5 bases, and 11 bases separated the two germline ends. In germline, CDR1 is LGHNA, CDR2 YSLEER. The CDR3 region has the DNA TGCGCCAGCAGCCAAGATTTCGGAAGCGATCAGCCCCAGCATTTT. It encodes CASSQDFGSDQPQHF.

The chain recombines TRBV6-5 with TRBJ1-4; the D is unclear. The CDR3 is 15 amino acids. Trimming pared 6 bases from V and 0 bases from J, leaving 11 bases between. CDR1 is MNHEY, CDR2 SVGAGI, per germline. The CDR3 DNA follows: TGTGCCAGCAGATCACTGGCTGCAACTAATGAAAAACTGTTTTTT. Amino acid sequence: CASRSLAATNEKLFF.

This clone has a handful of counts. V usage is TRBV19 and J usage is TRBJ1-3, with TRBD1 as a possible D gene (5 bases). CDR1 LNHDA and CDR2 SQIVND come from the germline V gene (reference sequence). The germline V and J ends were trimmed by 7 bases and 8 bases, with 15 bases remaining between them. CDR3 size: 13 residues. This chain's CDR3 is CASKAAVGDTIYF. The CDR3 DNA reads as TGTGCCAGTAAGGCAGCAGTGGGGGACACCATATATTTT.

The chain joins TRBV6-5 to TRBJ1-2; the match to TRBD1 covers 9 bases. CDR3 length: 13 amino acids. The germline V gene has CDR1 MNHEY and CDR2 SVGAGI. With V trimmed by 6 bases and J by 4 bases, 3 bases remained unmatched. CDR3 in amino acids: CASSGTGTYGYTF. In nucleotides, the CDR3 is TGTGCCAGCAGCGGGACAGGGACCTATGGCTACACCTTC.

The rearrangement joins TRBV13 to TRBJ2-3; TRBD2 matches at 8 bases. CDR3 length: 17 amino acids. Per the germline V gene, CDR1 is PRHDT and CDR2 is FYEKMQ (reference sequence). With V trimmed by 4 bases and J by 2 bases, 11 bases remained unmatched. This chain's CDR3 is CASSSGLSGTFTDTQYF. The CDR3, as DNA: TGTGCCAGCAGCTCCGGACTTAGCGGGACCTTCACAGATACGCAGTATTTT.

The chain couples TRBV30 to TRBJ2-2, with a tentative D call TRBD1 (6 bases). Germline loops: CDR1 GTSNPN, CDR2 SVGIG (reference sequence). Trimming took 0 bases from V and 6 from J, leaving 14 bases between them. This CDR3 contains 15 residues. CDR3 protein: CAWSVPTGLPGELFF. CDR3 DNA sequence: TGTGCCTGGAGTGTTCCTACAGGGTTGCCCGGGGAGCTGTTTTTT.

CDR3 loop: CAISDRSVDAHGYTF. The CDR3 region has the DNA TGTGCCATCAGTGACCGTTCAGTAGACGCACATGGCTACACCTTC. This chain links TRBV10-3 with TRBJ1-2; no clear D. Germline V gene data show CDR1 as ENHRY and CDR2 as SYGVKD. CDR3 length equals 15 residues. Trimming left V 3 bases short and J 6 bases short, with 17 bases between.

The rearrangement joins TRBV19 to TRBJ1-5; possibly TRBD1 for D (6 bases). The CDR3 consists of 14 residues. With 2 bases removed from V and 8 bases from J, the gap between germline ends came to 13 bases. CDR1 and CDR2 from the germline V gene are LNHDA and SQIVND (reference sequence). The CDR3 reads CASSINRGLEPQHF. In DNA, the CDR3 is TGTGCCAGTAGTATAAACCGGGGGCTCGAGCCCCAGCATTTT. Using reference TRBV19 and TRBJ1-5 for the parts outside the CDR3, the full variable domain is DGGITQSPKYLFRKEGQNVTLSCEQNLNHDAMYWYRQDPGQGLRLIYYSQIVNDFQKGDIAEGYSVSREKKESFPLTVTSAQKNPTAFYLCASSINRGLEPQHFGDGTRLSIL.

This sequence joins TRBV27 and TRBJ2-2, with 9 bases lining up with TRBD2. Trimming took 5 bases from V and 4 from J; bases not matched to a gene: 11. Germline lookup yields CDR1 MNHEY and CDR2 SMNVEV (reference sequence). The CDR3 length is 17 residues. CDR3 bases: TGTGCCAGCAGTCCATACAGCGGGGGGCGTGGCACCGGGGAGCTGTTTTTT. It encodes CASSPYSGGRGTGELFF.

The chain has TRBV6-4 and TRBJ1-2, with D unclear. Between the trimmed V and J ends, which lost 4 bases and 3 bases, there was a span of 15 bases. This CDR3 has 15 amino acids. Per the germline V gene, CDR1 is MRHNA and CDR2 is SNTAGT. CDR3 bases: TGTGCCAGCAGTGCCGCGGCGGGCCGCCACTATGGCTACACCTTC. It translates to CASSAAAGRHYGYTF.

V gene TRBV6-5 combines with J gene TRBJ1-2; TRBD1 matches at 8 bases. CDR1 and CDR2 (germline): MNHEY, SVGAGI. The CDR3 has 14 amino acids. J was trimmed by 4 bases and V by 7 bases; bases with no gene match: 8. CDR3 residues: CASNRDRSTYGYTF. CDR3 bases: TGTGCCAGCAATAGGGACAGGAGCACCTATGGCTACACCTTC.

The chain carries TRBV30 and TRBJ2-7, with D possibly being TRBD2 (5 bases). Trimming stripped 3 bases from V and 6 bases from J, with 12 bases between. Germline loops: CDR1 GTSNPN, CDR2 SVGIG (reference sequence). The CDR3 runs 12 residues. This CDR3 is CAWRAGDVEQYF. As DNA, the CDR3 is TGTGCCTGGAGGGCGGGTGATGTCGAGCAGTACTTC.

This rearrangement joins TRBV6-6 to TRBJ1-4, with no clear D. The CDR3 has 15 amino acids. V was cut by 2 bases and J by 0 bases, with 7 bases left in between. Germline CDR1 is MNHNY and CDR2 is SVGAGI (reference sequence). For the CDR3, the DNA is TGTGCCAGCAGTTACCCCGAAGCAACTAATGAAAAACTGTTTTTT. Residues: CASSYPEATNEKLFF.

The chain employs TRBV7-9 and TRBJ1-1; D perhaps matches TRBD1 (5 bases). V was cut by 5 bases and J by 5 bases, with 12 bases left in between. Germline V lookup: CDR1 SEHNR, CDR2 FQNEAQ (reference sequence). The CDR3 length is 13 residues. The CDR3 nucleotides read TGTGCCAGCAGCCCGGGACTTGGGACTGAAGCTTTCTTT. This encodes CASSPGLGTEAFF.

The count of this clone is one. V is TRBV28 and J is TRBJ1-2; no firm D call. This CDR3 has 14 residues. The germline gives CDR1 MDHEN, CDR2 SYDVKM. Trimming shortened V by 6 bases and J by 3 bases, and 14 bases separated the two germline ends. The CDR3 sequence is CASRAGGRDYGYTF. CDR3 DNA sequence: TGTGCCAGCAGGGCCGGAGGGCGTGACTATGGCTACACCTTC.

In its sample, this clone was seen a few times. This chain uses TRBV4-1 with TRBJ1-2; 7 nucleotides align to TRBD1. V lost 4 bases and J lost 5; bases outside the gene matches: 16. Germline V gene sequence: CDR1 MGHRA, CDR2 YSYEKL. The CDR3 loop spans 17 amino acids. The CDR3 sequence is CASSLGTVRTTGYGYTF. CDR3 bases: TGCGCCAGCAGCCTCGGGACAGTGCGGACCACAGGGTATGGCTACACCTTC.